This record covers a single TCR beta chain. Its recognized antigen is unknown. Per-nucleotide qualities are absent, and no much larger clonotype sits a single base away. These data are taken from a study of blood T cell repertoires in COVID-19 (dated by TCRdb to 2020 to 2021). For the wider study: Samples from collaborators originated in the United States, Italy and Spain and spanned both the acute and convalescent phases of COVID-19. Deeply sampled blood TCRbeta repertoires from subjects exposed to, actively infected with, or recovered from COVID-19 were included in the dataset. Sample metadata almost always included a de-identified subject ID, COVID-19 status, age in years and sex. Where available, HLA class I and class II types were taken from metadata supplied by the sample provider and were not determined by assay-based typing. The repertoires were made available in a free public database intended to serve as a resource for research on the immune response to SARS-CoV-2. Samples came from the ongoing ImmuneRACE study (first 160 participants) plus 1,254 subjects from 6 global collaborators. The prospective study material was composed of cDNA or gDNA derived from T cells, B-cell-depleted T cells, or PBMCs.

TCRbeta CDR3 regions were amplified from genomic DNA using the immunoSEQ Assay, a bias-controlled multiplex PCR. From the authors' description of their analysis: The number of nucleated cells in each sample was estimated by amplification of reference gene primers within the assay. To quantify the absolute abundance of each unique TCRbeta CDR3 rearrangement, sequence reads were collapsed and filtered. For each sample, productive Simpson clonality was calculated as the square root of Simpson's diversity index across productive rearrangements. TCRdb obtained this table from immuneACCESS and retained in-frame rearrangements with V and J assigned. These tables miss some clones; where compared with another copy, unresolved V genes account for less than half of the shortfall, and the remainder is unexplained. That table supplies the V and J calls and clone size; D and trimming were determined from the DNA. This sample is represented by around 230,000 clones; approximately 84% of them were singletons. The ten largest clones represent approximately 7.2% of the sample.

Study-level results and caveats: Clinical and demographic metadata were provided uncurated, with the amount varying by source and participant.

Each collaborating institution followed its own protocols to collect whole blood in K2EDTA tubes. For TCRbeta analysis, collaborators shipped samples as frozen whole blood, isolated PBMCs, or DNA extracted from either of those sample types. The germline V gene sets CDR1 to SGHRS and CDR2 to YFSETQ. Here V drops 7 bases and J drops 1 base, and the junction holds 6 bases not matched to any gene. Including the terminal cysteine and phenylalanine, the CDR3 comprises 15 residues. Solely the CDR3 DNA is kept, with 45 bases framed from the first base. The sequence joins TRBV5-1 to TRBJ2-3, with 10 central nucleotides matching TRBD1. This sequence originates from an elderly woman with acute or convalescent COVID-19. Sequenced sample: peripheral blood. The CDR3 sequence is CASVTGTGGTDTQYF. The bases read TGCGCCAGCGTTACCGGGACAGGGGGCACAGATACGCAGTATTTT.